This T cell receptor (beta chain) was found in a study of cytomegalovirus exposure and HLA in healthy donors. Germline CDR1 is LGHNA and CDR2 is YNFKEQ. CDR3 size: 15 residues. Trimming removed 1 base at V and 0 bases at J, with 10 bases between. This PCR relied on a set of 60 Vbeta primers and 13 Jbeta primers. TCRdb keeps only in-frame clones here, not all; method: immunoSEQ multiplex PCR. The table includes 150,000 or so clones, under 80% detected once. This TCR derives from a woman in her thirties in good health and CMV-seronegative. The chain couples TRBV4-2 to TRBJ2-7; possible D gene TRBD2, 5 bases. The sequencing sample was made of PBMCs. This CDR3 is CASSQVAGSSYEQYF. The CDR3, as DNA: TGTGCCAGCAGCCAAGTGGCGGGCAGCTCCTACGAGCAGTACTTC.